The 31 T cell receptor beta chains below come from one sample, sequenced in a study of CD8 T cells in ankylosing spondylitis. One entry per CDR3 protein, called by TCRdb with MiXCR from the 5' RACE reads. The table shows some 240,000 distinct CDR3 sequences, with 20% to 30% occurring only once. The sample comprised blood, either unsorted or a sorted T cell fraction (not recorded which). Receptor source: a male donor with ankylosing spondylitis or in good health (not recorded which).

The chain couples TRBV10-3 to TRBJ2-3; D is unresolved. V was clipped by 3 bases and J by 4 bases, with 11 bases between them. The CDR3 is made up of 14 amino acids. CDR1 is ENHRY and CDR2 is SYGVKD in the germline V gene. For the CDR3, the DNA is TGTGCCATCAGTGAAAAGCAATCCCCAGATACGCAGTATTTT. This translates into CAISEKQSPDTQYF.

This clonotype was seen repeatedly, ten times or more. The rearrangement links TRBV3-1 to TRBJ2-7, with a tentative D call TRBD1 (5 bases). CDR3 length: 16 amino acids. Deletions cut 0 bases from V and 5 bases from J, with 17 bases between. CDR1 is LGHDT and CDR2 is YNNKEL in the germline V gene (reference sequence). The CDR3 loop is CASSQDFSPTVNEQYF. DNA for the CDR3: TGTGCCAGCAGCCAAGATTTTTCACCGACAGTTAACGAGCAGTACTTC.

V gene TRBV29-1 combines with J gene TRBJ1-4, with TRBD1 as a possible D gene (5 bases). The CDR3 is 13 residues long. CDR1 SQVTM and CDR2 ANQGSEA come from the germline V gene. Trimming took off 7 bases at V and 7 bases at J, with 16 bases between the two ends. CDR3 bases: TGCAGCGGAGGCGGAGACGGGGGTGAAAAACTGTTTTTT. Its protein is CSGGGDGGEKLFF.

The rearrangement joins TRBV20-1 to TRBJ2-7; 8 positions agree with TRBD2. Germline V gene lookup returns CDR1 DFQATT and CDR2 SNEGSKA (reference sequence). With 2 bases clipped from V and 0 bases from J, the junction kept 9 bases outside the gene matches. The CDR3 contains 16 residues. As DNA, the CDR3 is TGCAGTGCTAGATCCCAGGCGGGGGGAAGCTCCTACGAGCAGTACTTC. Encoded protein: CSARSQAGGSSYEQYF.

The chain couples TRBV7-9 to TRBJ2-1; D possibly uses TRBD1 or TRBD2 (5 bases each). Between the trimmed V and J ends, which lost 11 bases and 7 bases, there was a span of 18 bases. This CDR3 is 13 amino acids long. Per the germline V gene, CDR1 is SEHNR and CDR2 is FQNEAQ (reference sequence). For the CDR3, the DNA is TGTGCCCTCGAAGGGCAGGGCGGGAATGAGCAGTTCTTC. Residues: CALEGQGGNEQFF. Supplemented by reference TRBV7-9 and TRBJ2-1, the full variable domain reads DTGVSQNPRHKITKRGQNVTFRCDPISEHNRLYWYRQTLGQGPEFLTYFQNEAQLEKSRLLSDRFSAERPKGSFSTLEIQRTEQGDSAMYLCALEGQGGNEQFFGPGTRLTVL.

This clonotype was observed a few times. The DNA of the CDR3 is TGCAGTGCTAGTTCTCCCCAGAACTACAATGAGCAGTTCTTC. It translates to CSASSPQNYNEQFF. The J gene is TRBJ2-1, the V gene TRBV20-1, with D uncertain. Germline V lookup: CDR1 DFQATT, CDR2 SNEGSKA (reference sequence). V was trimmed by 3 bases and J by 3 bases, leaving 12 bases between them. The CDR3 runs 14 residues.

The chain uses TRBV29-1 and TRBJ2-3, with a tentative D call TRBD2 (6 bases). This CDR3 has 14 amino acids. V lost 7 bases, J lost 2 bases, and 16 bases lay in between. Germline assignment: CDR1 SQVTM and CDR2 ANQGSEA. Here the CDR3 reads CSAPGLTPTDTQYF. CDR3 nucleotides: TGCAGCGCTCCGGGACTCACACCCACAGATACGCAGTATTTT.

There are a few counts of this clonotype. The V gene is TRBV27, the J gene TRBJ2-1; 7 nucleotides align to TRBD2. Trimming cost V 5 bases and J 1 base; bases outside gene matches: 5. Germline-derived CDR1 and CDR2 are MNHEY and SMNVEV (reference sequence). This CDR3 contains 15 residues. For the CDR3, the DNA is TGTGCCAGCAGTCCGGGACTATCATCCTACAATGAGCAGTTCTTC. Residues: CASSPGLSSYNEQFF.

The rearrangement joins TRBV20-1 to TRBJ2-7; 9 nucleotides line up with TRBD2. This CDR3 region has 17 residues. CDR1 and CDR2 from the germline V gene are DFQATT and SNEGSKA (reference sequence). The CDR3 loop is CALTLSGGPTSSYEQYF. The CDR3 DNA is TGCGCCCTGACATTGAGCGGGGGGCCAACAAGCTCCTACGAGCAGTACTTC.

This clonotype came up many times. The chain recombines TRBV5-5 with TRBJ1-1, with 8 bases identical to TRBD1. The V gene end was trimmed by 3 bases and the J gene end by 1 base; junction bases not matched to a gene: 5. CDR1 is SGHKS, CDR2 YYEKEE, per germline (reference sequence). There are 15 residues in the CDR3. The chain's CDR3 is CASSYRTGTNTEAFF. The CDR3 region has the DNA TGTGCCAGCAGCTATCGGACAGGGACGAACACTGAAGCTTTCTTT.

This CDR3 is CASSLRPGGNRYEQYF. CDR3 nucleotides: TGTGCCAGCAGCTTACGGCCAGGGGGCAATCGGTACGAGCAGTACTTC. J is TRBJ2-7 and V is TRBV7-2; 8 nucleotides line up with TRBD1. The CDR3 loop spans 16 amino acids. Trimming cost V 2 bases and J 4 bases; bases outside gene matches: 10. Germline V gene data show CDR1 as SGHTA and CDR2 as FQGNSA.

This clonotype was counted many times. The CDR3 is CASTQMTAQFF. The CDR3 bases are TGTGCCAGCACCCAGATGACAGCGCAGTTCTTC. The gene calls are TRBV12-3 or TRBV12-4 and TRBJ2-1; a possible D gene is TRBD1 (5 bases). The V and J ends lost 7 bases and 12 bases respectively, with 13 bases between them. The CDR3 extends over 11 amino acids.

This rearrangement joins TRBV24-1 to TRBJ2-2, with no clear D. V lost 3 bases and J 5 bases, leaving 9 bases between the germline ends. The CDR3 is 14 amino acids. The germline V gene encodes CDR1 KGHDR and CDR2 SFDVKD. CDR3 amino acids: CATSDVHVTGELFF. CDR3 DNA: TGTGCCACCAGTGATGTACATGTGACCGGGGAGCTGTTTTTT.

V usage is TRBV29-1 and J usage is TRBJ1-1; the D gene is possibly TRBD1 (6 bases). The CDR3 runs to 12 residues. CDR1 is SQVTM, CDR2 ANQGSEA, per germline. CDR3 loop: CTAWGASTEAFF. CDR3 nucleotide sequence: TGCACGGCCTGGGGGGCGAGCACTGAAGCTTTCTTT.

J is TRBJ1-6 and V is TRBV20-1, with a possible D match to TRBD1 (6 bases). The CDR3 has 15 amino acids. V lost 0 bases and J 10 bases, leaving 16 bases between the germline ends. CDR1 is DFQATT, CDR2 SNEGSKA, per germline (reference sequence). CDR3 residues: CSARDISGAASPLHF. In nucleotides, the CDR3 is TGCAGTGCTAGAGATATATCAGGGGCCGCGTCACCCCTCCACTTT.

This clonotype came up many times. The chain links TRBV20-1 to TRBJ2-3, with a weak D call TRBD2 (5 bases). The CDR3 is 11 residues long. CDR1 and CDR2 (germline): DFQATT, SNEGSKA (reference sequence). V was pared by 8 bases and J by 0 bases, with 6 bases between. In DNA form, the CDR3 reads TGCAGTCGCGGGAGCACAGATACGCAGTATTTT. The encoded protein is CSRGSTDTQYF.

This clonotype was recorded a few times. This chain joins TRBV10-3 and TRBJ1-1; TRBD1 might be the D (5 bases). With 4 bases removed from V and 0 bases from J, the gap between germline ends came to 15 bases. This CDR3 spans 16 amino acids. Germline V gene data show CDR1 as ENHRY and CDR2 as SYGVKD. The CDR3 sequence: CAISALQGRVNTEAFF. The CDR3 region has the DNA TGTGCCATCAGTGCGCTGCAGGGACGAGTGAACACTGAAGCTTTCTTT.

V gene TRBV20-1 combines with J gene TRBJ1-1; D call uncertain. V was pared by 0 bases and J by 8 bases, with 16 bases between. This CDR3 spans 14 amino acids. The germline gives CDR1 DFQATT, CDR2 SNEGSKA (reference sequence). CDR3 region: CSARDSRLSMEAFF. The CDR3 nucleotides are TGCAGTGCTAGAGATTCGCGGCTGTCGATGGAAGCTTTCTTT.

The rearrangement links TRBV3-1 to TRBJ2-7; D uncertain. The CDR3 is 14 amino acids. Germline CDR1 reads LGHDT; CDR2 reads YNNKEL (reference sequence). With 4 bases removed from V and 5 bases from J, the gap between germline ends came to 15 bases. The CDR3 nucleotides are TGTGCCAGCAGCCCCCCCCTTCCGGGTGACGAGCAGTACTTC. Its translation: CASSPPLPGDEQYF.

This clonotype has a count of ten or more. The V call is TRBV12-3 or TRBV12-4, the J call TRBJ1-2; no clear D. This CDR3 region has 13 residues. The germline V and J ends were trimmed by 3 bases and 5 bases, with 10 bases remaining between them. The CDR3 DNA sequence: TGTGCCAGCAGTTTTGATCGCTTATATGGCTACACCTTC. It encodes CASSFDRLYGYTF.

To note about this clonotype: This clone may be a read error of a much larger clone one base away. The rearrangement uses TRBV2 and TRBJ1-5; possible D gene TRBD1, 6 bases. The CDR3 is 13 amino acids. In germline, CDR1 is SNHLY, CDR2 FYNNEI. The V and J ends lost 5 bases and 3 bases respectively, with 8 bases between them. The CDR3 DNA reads TGTGCCAGCAGTAGGACAGTCAATCAGCCCCAGCATTTT. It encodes CASSRTVNQPQHF.

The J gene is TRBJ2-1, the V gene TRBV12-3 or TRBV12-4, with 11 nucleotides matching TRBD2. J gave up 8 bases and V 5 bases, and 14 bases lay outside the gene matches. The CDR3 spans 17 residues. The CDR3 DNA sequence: TGTGCCAGCAGTCTCGGGTTGACTAGCGGGATTCTCGATGAGCAGTTCTTC. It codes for CASSLGLTSGILDEQFF.

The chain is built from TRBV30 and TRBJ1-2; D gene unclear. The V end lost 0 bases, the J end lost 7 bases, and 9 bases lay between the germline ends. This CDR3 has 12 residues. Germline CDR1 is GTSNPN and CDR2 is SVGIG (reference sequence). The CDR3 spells CAWSVQSGGYTF. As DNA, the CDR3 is TGTGCCTGGAGTGTACAGTCGGGTGGCTACACCTTC.

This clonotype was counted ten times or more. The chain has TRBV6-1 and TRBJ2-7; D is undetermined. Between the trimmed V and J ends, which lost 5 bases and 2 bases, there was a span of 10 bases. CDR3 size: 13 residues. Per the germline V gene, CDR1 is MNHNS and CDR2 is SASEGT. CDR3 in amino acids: CASSPGGPYEQYF. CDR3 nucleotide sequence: TGTGCCAGCAGTCCCGGTGGCCCCTACGAGCAGTACTTC.

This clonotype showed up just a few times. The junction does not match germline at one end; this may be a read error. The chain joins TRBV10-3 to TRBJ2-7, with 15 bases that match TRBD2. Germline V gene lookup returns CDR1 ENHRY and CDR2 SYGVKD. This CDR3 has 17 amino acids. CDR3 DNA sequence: TGTGCCATCAGCGACGGGACTAGCGGGGGGAAGCGGTACGTGCAGTACTTC. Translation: CAISDGTSGGKRYVQYF.

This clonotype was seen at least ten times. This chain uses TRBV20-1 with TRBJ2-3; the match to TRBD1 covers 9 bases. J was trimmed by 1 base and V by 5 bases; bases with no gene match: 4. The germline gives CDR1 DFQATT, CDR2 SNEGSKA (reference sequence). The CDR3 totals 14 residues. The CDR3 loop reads CSALQGARTDTQYF. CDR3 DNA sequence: TGCAGTGCTCTACAGGGGGCCCGCACAGATACGCAGTATTTT.

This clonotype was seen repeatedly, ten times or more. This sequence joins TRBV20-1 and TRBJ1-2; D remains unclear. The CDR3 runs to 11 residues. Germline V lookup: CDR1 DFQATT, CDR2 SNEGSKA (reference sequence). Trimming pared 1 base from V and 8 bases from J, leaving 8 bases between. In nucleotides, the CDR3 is TGCAGTGCTAGAGTAGGGCCCGGCTACACCTTC. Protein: CSARVGPGYTF.

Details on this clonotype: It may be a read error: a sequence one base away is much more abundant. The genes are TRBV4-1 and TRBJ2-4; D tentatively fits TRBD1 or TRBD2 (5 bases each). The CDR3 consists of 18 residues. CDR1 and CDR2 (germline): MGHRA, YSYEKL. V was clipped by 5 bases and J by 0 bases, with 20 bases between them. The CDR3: CASSGNWDDNIAKNIQYF. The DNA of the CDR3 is TGCGCCAGCAGCGGAAACTGGGACGACAACATAGCCAAAAACATTCAGTACTTC.

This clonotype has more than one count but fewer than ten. CDR3: CAISESDEKLFF. CDR3 nucleotide sequence: TGTGCCATCAGTGAGTCGGACGAAAAACTGTTTTTT. This rearrangement joins TRBV10-3 to TRBJ1-4; D remains unclear. The CDR3 is made up of 12 amino acids. V was clipped by 0 bases and J by 8 bases, with 4 bases between them. CDR1 and CDR2 from the germline V gene are ENHRY and SYGVKD.

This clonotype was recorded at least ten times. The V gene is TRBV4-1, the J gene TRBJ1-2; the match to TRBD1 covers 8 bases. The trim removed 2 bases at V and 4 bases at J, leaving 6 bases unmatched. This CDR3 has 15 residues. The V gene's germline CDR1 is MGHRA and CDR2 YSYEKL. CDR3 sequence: CASSQPSDRVYGYTF. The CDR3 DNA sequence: TGCGCCAGCAGCCAACCCTCGGACAGGGTCTATGGCTACACCTTC.

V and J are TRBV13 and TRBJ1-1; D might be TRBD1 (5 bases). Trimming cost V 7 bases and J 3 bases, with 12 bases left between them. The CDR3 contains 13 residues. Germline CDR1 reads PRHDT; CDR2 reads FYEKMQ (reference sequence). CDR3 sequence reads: CASMGVRDTEAFF. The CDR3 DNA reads TGTGCCAGCATGGGGGTGAGGGACACTGAAGCTTTCTTT.